Following are 26 T cell receptor beta chains from one sample sequenced in a study of T-cell reconstitution after alpha-beta-depleted transplantation in children. For TCRbeta, the library was prepared with unique molecular identifiers. One entry per CDR3 protein, called by TCRdb with MiXCR from the PCR reads. The repertoire holds around 400,000 distinct CDR3 sequences, with around 20% as singletons. Material: PBMCs from the stem cell graft donor, obtained from the stem cell graft. The receptors originated from a human donor who donated a stem cell graft to a child with acute myeloid leukemia.

This clonotype has ten or more counts. The chain couples TRBV12-3 or TRBV12-4 to TRBJ1-1; 11 positions match TRBD1. The CDR3 consists of 16 residues. Unmatched junction bases numbered 2, after V lost 1 base and J lost 1 base. CDR3 coding DNA: TGTGCCAGCAGTTTAGTTGGGACAGGGGGGAACACTGAAGCTTTCTTT. Translated: CASSLVGTGGNTEAFF.

In this sample, this clonotype turned up a few times. The rearrangement links TRBV29-1 to TRBJ2-7; D might be TRBD2 (7 bases). V dropped 0 bases and J dropped 4 bases, with 16 bases sitting between them. The length of the CDR3 is 15 residues. Germline values: CDR1 SQVTM, CDR2 ANQGSEA. CDR3 DNA: TGCAGCGTTGAAGACGACTCGGGGGGCGCTTACGAGCAGTACTTC. Its protein product is CSVEDDSGGAYEQYF.

This chain links TRBV15 with TRBJ2-1, with 10 bases identical to TRBD2. With 6 bases clipped from V and 6 bases from J, the junction kept 5 bases outside the gene matches. The CDR3 spans 14 residues. The V gene's germline CDR1 is LNHNV and CDR2 YYDKDF (reference sequence). The CDR3 DNA reads as TGTGCCACCAGGTCGACTAGCGGGTCCAATGAGCAGTTCTTC. It translates to CATRSTSGSNEQFF.

This clonotype appeared a few times. V usage is TRBV29-1 and J usage is TRBJ2-7; D is uncertain. The CDR3 loop spans 10 amino acids. Deletions cut 3 bases from V and 4 bases from J, with 4 bases between. Germline lookup yields CDR1 SQVTM and CDR2 ANQGSEA. The CDR3 sequence: CSVDRYEQYF. In DNA, the CDR3 is TGCAGCGTTGATAGATACGAGCAGTACTTC.

Of note for this clonotype: This clone may be a read error of a much larger clone one base away. V is TRBV12-3 or TRBV12-4 and J is TRBJ1-5, with unresolved D. The CDR3 covers 12 residues. Trimming shortened V by 5 bases and J by 2 bases, and 4 bases separated the two germline ends. The CDR3 nucleotides are TGTGCCAGCAGTGGGGGCAATCAGCCCCAGCATTTT. The encoded protein is CASSGGNQPQHF.

The chain recombines TRBV5-1 with TRBJ2-7; 10 positions agree with TRBD1. CDR1 and CDR2 from the germline V gene are SGHRS and YFSETQ. After removal of 5 bases from V and 5 bases from J, the junction contained 7 bases not matched to a gene. This CDR3 contains 14 residues. The CDR3 sequence is CASRSGQGFNEQYF. In DNA form, the CDR3 reads TGCGCCAGCAGGTCGGGACAGGGGTTCAACGAGCAGTACTTC.

There are many counts of this clonotype. This chain uses TRBV6-1 with TRBJ2-4; TRBD2 aligns across 10 bases. Germline V CDR1 and CDR2: MNHNS, SASEGT. Losses at the gene ends were 8 bases for V and 6 bases for J; bases not matched to a gene: 4. This CDR3 has 13 amino acids. CDR3 in DNA: TGTGCCAGCGCCCTAGCGGGAGTAAACATTCAGTACTTC. Protein: CASALAGVNIQYF.

The chain recombines TRBV6-1 with TRBJ1-2; perhaps TRBD1 as D (5 bases). CDR3 length: 13 amino acids. Germline V CDR1 and CDR2: MNHNS, SASEGT. Trimming took 2 bases from V and 3 from J, leaving 7 bases between them. CDR3 protein: CASSELGDYGYTF. In nucleotides, the CDR3 is TGTGCCAGCAGTGAATTGGGGGACTATGGCTACACCTTC.

This clonotype came up many times. The chain carries TRBV20-1 and TRBJ2-1; D ambiguous. The CDR3 is made up of 12 amino acids. V was cut by 5 bases and J by 4 bases, with 9 bases left in between. In germline, CDR1 is DFQATT, CDR2 SNEGSKA (reference sequence). The CDR3, as DNA: TGCAGTGCTCAATCTAGTTACAATGAGCAGTTCTTC. This gives the protein CSAQSSYNEQFF.

This clonotype occurred a few times. This chain links TRBV12-3 or TRBV12-4 with TRBJ2-1, with 14 bases lining up with TRBD2. The CDR3 is made up of 17 amino acids. Trimming cost V 6 bases and J 3 bases; bases outside gene matches: 7. The chain's CDR3 is CASSPGLAGVLYNEQFF. CDR3 coding DNA: TGTGCCAGCAGCCCGGGACTAGCGGGAGTTCTCTACAATGAGCAGTTCTTC.

The V and J genes are TRBV2 and TRBJ2-5; TRBD2 matches at 7 bases. This CDR3 spans 13 amino acids. V lost 8 bases and J lost 5; bases outside the gene matches: 8. Germline CDR1 reads SNHLY; CDR2 reads FYNNEI. The DNA for the CDR3 is TGTGCCAGCGGGAGGGGAACCCTCGAGACCCAGTACTTC. This sequence encodes CASGRGTLETQYF.

This clonotype was seen more than once but under ten times. This chain joins TRBV7-9 and TRBJ2-7; D is perhaps TRBD1 or TRBD2 (5 bases each). Germline V gene data show CDR1 as SEHNR and CDR2 as FQNEAQ (reference sequence). The CDR3 spans 17 residues. Trimming left V 0 bases short and J 2 bases short, with 17 bases between. CDR3 in amino acids: CASSLAVLGATTYEQYF. CDR3 sequence (DNA): TGTGCCAGCAGCTTAGCCGTACTAGGGGCTACAACCTACGAGCAGTACTTC.

In this sample, this clonotype turned up a few times. V is TRBV12-3 or TRBV12-4 and J is TRBJ2-3, with 7 bases fitting TRBD1. Unmatched junction bases numbered 4, after V lost 1 base and J lost 9 bases. CDR3 length equals 13 residues. The CDR3 reads CASSLGQGTTQYF. CDR3 sequence (DNA): TGTGCCAGCAGTTTAGGACAGGGAACGACGCAGTATTTT.

This chain joins TRBV12-3 or TRBV12-4 and TRBJ2-5; D is unclear. Trimming took 3 bases from V and 4 from J, leaving 9 bases between them. CDR3 size: 13 residues. CDR3 bases: TGTGCCAGCAGTTTTTGGGGTGGAGAGACCCAGTACTTC. This codes for CASSFWGGETQYF.

This clonotype has only a few counts. CDR3 sequence (DNA): TGTGCCAGCAGCATTAGCGGGTACCAAGAGACCCAGTACTTC. As protein: CASSISGYQETQYF. This chain connects TRBV7-2 to TRBJ2-5, with TRBD2 matching 7 bases. Germline V gene data show CDR1 as SGHTA and CDR2 as FQGNSA. The CDR3 sequence is 14 residues long. J lost 0 bases, V lost 5 bases, and 3 bases had no gene match.

The chain carries TRBV7-8 and TRBJ2-5; D call uncertain. The CDR3 loop spans 12 amino acids. Germline CDR1 SGHVS, CDR2 FQNEAQ. V lost 5 bases and J 5 bases, leaving 9 bases between the germline ends. CDR3 in amino acids: CASSLFMETQYF. Written as DNA, the CDR3 is TGTGCCAGCAGCCTCTTTATGGAGACCCAGTACTTC.

This clonotype was recorded at least ten times. The rearrangement joins TRBV2 to TRBJ2-1, with a possible D match to TRBD2 (5 bases). This CDR3 has 14 amino acids. Germline CDR1 reads SNHLY; CDR2 reads FYNNEI. Trimming took off 6 bases at V and 0 bases at J, with 9 bases between the two ends. DNA for the CDR3: TGTGCCAGCAGGACTGGGAGCTCCTACAATGAGCAGTTCTTC. Amino acids: CASRTGSSYNEQFF.

This clonotype has just a few counts. The chain joins TRBV25-1 to TRBJ2-7; the D is unclear. The CDR3 sequence is 13 residues long. Germline V lookup: CDR1 MGHDK, CDR2 SYGVNS. Trimming shortened V by 7 bases and J by 4 bases, and 14 bases separated the two germline ends. CDR3 region: CASNSGHVYEQYF. The DNA for the CDR3 is TGTGCCAGCAACTCGGGCCACGTTTACGAGCAGTACTTC.

In its sample, this clonotype was seen a few times. The chain combines TRBV12-3 or TRBV12-4 with TRBJ2-3, with D unclear. Trimming took off 6 bases at V and 0 bases at J, with 10 bases between the two ends. The CDR3 consists of 14 residues. This CDR3 reads CASSPAASTDTQYF. CDR3 nucleotide sequence: TGTGCCAGCAGCCCGGCGGCGAGCACAGATACGCAGTATTTT.

This clonotype was picked up many times. The chain uses TRBV20-1 and TRBJ2-1; TRBD1 is a possible D gene (6 bases). Between the trimmed V and J ends, which lost 0 bases and 1 base, there was a span of 13 bases. Germline-derived CDR1 and CDR2 are DFQATT and SNEGSKA (reference sequence). The CDR3 runs to 16 residues. CDR3 nucleotide sequence: TGCAGTGCTAGAGATTTGGTGAGGGGGTCCTACAATGAGCAGTTCTTC. Its protein product is CSARDLVRGSYNEQFF.

The rearrangement links TRBV5-1 to TRBJ2-5; 9 bases map to TRBD1. CDR3 length equals 15 residues. V shed 5 bases, J shed 4 bases, and the junction held 9 bases outside the gene matches. From germline, CDR1 is SGHRS and CDR2 YFSETQ. The DNA of the CDR3 is TGCGCCAGCAGTGGGACCGGGACAGGGCCAGAGACCCAGTACTTC. It is translated as CASSGTGTGPETQYF.

This clonotype showed up many times. The V and J genes are TRBV12-3 or TRBV12-4 and TRBJ2-3; no firm D call. The CDR3 is 12 amino acids. Trimming left V 5 bases short and J 7 bases short, with 10 bases between. As DNA, the CDR3 is TGTGCCAGCAGTCCTCCCCATAATACGCAGTATTTT. Translating gives CASSPPHNTQYF.

The genes are TRBV28 and TRBJ2-3, with a weak D call TRBD1 (6 bases). Germline assignment: CDR1 MDHEN and CDR2 SYDVKM. V dropped 5 bases and J dropped 3 bases, with 21 bases sitting between them. This CDR3 comprises 17 residues. The CDR3 loop is CASSPDKTGSGTDTQYF. CDR3 bases: TGTGCCAGCAGTCCAGATAAAACAGGGTCGGGGACAGATACGCAGTATTTT.

The chain combines TRBV27 with TRBJ1-1; tentative D call: TRBD1 (5 bases). The CDR3 has 13 amino acids. CDR1 is MNHEY and CDR2 is SMNVEV in the germline V gene (reference sequence). Trimming left V 2 bases short and J 4 bases short, with 8 bases between. CDR3 bases: TGTGCCAGCAGTTTAGGGGCGCTCACTGAAGCTTTCTTT. Encoded protein: CASSLGALTEAFF.

The chain employs TRBV20-1 and TRBJ2-1; no definite D call. The CDR3 length is 12 residues. Per the germline V gene, CDR1 is DFQATT and CDR2 is SNEGSKA (reference sequence). V was pared by 1 base and J by 8 bases, with 9 bases between. The CDR3 sequence: CSARVAIDEQFF. Written as DNA, the CDR3 is TGCAGTGCTAGAGTGGCAATCGATGAGCAGTTCTTC.

This clonotype was counted many times. The genes are TRBV20-1 and TRBJ2-3, with D perhaps TRBD2 (5 bases). CDR3 length: 13 amino acids. Germline CDR1 is DFQATT and CDR2 is SNEGSKA (reference sequence). The V gene lost 5 bases and the J gene lost 2 bases, with 11 bases spanning the gap. The CDR3 reads CSAPRADTDTQYF. The CDR3, as DNA: TGCAGTGCTCCCCGAGCGGACACAGATACGCAGTATTTT.